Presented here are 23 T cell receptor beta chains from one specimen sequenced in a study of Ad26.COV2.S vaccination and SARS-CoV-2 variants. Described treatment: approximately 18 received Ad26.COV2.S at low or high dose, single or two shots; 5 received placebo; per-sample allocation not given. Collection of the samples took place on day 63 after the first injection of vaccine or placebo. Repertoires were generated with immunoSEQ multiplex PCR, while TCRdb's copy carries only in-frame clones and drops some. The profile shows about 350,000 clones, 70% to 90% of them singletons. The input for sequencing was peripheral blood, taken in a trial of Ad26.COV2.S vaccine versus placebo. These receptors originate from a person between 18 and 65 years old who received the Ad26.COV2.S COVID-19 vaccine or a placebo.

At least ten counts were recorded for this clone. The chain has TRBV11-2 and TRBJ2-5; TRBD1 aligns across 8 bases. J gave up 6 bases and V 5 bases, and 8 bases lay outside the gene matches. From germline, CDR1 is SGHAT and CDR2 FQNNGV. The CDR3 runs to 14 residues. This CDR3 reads CASSPNQGAQTQYF. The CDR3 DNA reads TGTGCCAGCAGCCCCAATCAGGGGGCACAGACCCAGTACTTC.

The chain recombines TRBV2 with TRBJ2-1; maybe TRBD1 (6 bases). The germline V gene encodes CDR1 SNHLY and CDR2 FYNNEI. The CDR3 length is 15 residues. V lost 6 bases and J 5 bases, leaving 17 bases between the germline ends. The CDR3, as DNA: TGTGCCAGCAGGTTTGGGGGCGCAGGTAACAATGAGCAGTTCTTC. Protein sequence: CASRFGGAGNNEQFF.

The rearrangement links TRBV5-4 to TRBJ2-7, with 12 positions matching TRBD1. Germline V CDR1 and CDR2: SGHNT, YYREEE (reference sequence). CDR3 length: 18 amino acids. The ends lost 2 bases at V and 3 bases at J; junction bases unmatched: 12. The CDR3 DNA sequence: TGTGCCAGCAGCTTTGGGCAACGGGGGACAGGGGGCAGCTACGAGCAGTACTTC. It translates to CASSFGQRGTGGSYEQYF. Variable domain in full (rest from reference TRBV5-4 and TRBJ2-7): ETGVTQSPTHLIKTRGQQVTLRCSSQSGHNTVSWYQQALGQGPQFIFQYYREEENGRGNFPPRFSGLQFPNYSSELNVNALELDDSALYLCASSFGQRGTGGSYEQYFGPGTRLTVT.

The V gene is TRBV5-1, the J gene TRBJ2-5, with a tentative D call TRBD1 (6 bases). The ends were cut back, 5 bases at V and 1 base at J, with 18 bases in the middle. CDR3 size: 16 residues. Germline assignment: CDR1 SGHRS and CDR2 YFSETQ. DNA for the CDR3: TGCGCCAGCAGTCAATGGGGGACACCTTCCCAAGAGACCCAGTACTTC. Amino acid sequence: CASSQWGTPSQETQYF.

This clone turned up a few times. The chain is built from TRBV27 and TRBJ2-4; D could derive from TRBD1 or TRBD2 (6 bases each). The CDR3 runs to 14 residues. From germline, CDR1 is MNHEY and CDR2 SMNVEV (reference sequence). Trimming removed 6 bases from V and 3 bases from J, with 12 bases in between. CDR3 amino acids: CASRKGGGKNIQYF. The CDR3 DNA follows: TGTGCCAGCAGAAAAGGAGGGGGCAAAAACATTCAGTACTTC.

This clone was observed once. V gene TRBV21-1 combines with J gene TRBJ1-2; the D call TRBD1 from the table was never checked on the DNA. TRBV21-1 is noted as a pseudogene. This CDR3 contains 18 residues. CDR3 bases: TGTGCCAGCAGCAACTTGGGGCCGGTGACAGGGGGCTGGTATGGCTACACCTTC. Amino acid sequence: CASSNLGPVTGGWYGYTF.

The CDR3 nucleotides are TGTGCCAGCAGTGTCTCCGGGACGGAGAGCTCCTACGAGCAGTACTTC. Translating it yields CASSVSGTESSYEQYF. This chain joins TRBV27 and TRBJ2-7; D is perhaps TRBD1 or TRBD2 (5 bases each). V lost 5 bases to trimming and J lost 0 bases, with 17 bases between them. The V gene's germline CDR1 is MNHEY and CDR2 SMNVEV (reference sequence). This CDR3 spans 16 amino acids.

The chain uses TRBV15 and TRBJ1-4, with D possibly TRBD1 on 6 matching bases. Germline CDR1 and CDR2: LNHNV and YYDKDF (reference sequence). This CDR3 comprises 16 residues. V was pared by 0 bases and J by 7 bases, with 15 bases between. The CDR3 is CATSRDWVGGGEKLFF. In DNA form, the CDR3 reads TGTGCCACCAGCAGAGATTGGGTCGGAGGGGGTGAAAAACTGTTTTTT.

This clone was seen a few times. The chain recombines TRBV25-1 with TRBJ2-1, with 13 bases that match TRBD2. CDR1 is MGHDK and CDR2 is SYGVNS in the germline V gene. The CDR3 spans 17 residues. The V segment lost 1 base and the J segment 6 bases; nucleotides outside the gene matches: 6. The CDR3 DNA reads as TGTGCCAGCAGTGAATTTAGGACTAGCGGGAGACCCAATGAGCAGTTCTTC. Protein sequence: CASSEFRTSGRPNEQFF.

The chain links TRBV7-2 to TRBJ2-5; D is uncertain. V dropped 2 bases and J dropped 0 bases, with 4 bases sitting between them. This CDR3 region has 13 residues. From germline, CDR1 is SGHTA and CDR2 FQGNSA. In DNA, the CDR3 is TGTGCCAGCAGCTTACGCTACCAAGAGACCCAGTACTTC. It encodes CASSLRYQETQYF.

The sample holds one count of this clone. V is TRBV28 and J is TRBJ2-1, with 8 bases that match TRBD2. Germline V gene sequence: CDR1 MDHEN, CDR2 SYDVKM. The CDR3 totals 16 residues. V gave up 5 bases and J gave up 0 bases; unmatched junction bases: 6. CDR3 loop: CASSPHSGSSYNEQFF. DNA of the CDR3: TGTGCCAGCAGTCCCCACAGCGGGAGCTCCTACAATGAGCAGTTCTTC.

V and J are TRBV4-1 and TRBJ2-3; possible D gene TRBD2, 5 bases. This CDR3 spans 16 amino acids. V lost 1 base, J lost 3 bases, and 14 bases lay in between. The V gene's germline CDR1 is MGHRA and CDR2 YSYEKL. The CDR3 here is CASSQGGAEGTDTQYF. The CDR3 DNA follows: TGCGCCAGCAGCCAAGGTGGAGCTGAGGGAACAGATACGCAGTATTTT.

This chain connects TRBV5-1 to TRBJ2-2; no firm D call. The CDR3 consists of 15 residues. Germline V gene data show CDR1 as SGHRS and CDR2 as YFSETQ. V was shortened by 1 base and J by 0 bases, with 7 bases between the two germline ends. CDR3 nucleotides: TGCGCCAGCAGCTTGTACACCTCGAACACCGGGGAGCTGTTTTTT. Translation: CASSLYTSNTGELFF. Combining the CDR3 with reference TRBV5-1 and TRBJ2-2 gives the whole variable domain KAGVTQTPRYLIKTRGQQVTLSCSPISGHRSVSWYQQTPGQGLQFLFEYFSETQRNKGNFPGRFSGRQFSNSRSEMNVSTLELGDSALYLCASSLYTSNTGELFFGEGSRLTVL.

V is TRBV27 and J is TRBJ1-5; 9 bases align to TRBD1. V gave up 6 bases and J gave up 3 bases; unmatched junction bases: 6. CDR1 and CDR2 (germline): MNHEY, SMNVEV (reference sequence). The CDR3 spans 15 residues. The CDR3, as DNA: TGTGCCAGCAGATCGGGACAGGGACCCAATCAGCCCCAGCATTTT. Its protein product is CASRSGQGPNQPQHF.

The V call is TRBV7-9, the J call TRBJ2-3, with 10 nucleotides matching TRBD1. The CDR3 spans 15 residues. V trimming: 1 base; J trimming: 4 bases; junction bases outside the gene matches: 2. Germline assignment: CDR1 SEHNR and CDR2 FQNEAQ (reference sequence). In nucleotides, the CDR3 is TGTGCCAGCAGCTTAGACGGGACAGGGGCAGATACGCAGTATTTT. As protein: CASSLDGTGADTQYF.

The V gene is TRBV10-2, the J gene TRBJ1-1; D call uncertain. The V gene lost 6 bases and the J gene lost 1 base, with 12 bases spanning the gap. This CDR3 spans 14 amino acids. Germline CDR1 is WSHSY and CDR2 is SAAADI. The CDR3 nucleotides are TGCGCCAGCAGAGTGTGGAGAGAGAACACTGAAGCTTTCTTT. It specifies CASRVWRENTEAFF.

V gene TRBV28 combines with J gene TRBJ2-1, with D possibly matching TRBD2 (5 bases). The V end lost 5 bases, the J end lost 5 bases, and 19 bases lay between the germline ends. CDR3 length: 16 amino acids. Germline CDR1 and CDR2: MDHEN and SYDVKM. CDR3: CASSGSPGYRNNEQFF. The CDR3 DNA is TGTGCCAGCAGTGGCTCTCCGGGATACAGAAACAATGAGCAGTTCTTC. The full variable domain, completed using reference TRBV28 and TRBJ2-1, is DVKVTQSSRYLVKRTGEKVFLECVQDMDHENMFWYRQDPGLGLRLIYFSYDVKMKEKGDIPEGYSVSREKKERFSLILESASTNQTSMYLCASSGSPGYRNNEQFFGPGTRLTVL.

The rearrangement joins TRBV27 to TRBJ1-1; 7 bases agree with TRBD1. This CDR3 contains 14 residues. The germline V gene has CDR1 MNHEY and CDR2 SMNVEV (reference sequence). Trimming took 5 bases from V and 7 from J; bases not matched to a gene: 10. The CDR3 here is CASSPHRQGLEAFF. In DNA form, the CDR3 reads TGTGCCAGCAGTCCGCACCGACAGGGCCTTGAAGCTTTCTTT.

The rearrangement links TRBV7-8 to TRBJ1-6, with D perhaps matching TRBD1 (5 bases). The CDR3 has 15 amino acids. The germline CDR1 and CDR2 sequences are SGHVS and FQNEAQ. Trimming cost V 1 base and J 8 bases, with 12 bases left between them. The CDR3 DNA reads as TGTGCCAGCAGCTTAGAAGTCAGGGCGGATTCACCCCTCCACTTT. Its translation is CASSLEVRADSPLHF.

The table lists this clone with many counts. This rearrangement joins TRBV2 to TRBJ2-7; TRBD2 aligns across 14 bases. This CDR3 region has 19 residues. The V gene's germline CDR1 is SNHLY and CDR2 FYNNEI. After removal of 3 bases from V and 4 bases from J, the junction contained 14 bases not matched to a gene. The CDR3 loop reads CASSEPGLAGDLKSYEQYF. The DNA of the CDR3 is TGTGCCAGCAGTGAGCCGGGACTAGCGGGAGACCTGAAGTCATACGAGCAGTACTTC.

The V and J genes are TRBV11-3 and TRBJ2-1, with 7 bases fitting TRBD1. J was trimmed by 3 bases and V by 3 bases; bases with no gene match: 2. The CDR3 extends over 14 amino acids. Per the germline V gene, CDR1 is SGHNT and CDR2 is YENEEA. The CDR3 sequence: CASSFGTDYNEQFF. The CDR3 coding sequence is TGTGCCAGCAGCTTCGGGACAGACTACAATGAGCAGTTCTTC.

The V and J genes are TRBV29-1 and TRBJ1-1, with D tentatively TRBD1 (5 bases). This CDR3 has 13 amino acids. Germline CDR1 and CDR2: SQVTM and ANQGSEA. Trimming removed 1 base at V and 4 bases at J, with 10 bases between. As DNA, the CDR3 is TGCAGCGTTGAAGGTTCGGGGGGCACTGAAGCTTTCTTT. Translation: CSVEGSGGTEAFF.

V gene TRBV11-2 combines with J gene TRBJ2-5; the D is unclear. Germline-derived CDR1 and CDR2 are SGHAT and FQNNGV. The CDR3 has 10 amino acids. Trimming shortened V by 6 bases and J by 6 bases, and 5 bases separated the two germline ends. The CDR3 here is CASSLQTQYF. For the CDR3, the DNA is TGTGCCAGCAGTCTGCAGACCCAGTACTTC.